The subject of this entry is one TCR beta chain. The CDR3 spans 17 residues. V shed 5 bases and J 1 base; nucleotides not matched to a gene: 10. Germline V lookup: CDR1 SEHNR, CDR2 FQNEAQ (reference sequence). These data belong to a study of radiation and T cells in renal cell carcinoma. Regarding time point: baseline pretreatment blood. Treatment defined: 15 Gy SBRT to primary tumor, nephrectomy 4 weeks later. The repertoire was sequenced with immunoSEQ multiplex PCR; TCRdb's copy has only in-frame clones and lacks some. The sample has about 91,000 clones, 65% to 85% seen once. V and J are TRBV7-9 and TRBJ1-5; 8 bases agree with TRBD1. This material consisted of blood, taken from a patient whose treatment included radiotherapy and nephrectomy. This receptor was taken from a man aged 55 to 69 with renal cell carcinoma. CDR3 residues: CASSPQSGQGSNQPQHF. The CDR3 DNA follows: TGTGCCAGCAGCCCCCAATCTGGACAGGGAAGCAATCAGCCCCAGCATTTT.